This T cell receptor beta chain was sequenced during a study of cytomegalovirus exposure and HLA in healthy donors. For the study at large: Early released data comprised around 80 million unique TCRs from HLA-typed donors.

This clone was seen repeatedly, ten times or more. Its antigen remains unknown. Points from the study as a whole: Across all donors, roughly uniform sequencing depth was an assumption of the presence/absence analyses. Among the CMV-associated chains, three were confirmed in vitro as specific for CMV antigens.

Use of 60 Vbeta and 13 Jbeta primers characterized the PCR. Assay: immunoSEQ multiplex PCR; the TCRdb copy retains only in-frame clones and omits some. The sample yields roughly 110,000 clones, around 80% seen once. This CDR3 contains 14 residues. Trimming cost V 5 bases and J 3 bases, with 13 bases left between them. Germline V gene data show CDR1 as SGHTA and CDR2 as FQGNSA. Sequences were obtained from PBMCs. The chain couples TRBV7-2 to TRBJ1-1, with a weak D call TRBD1 (5 bases). This TCR came from a man aged 25 to 45 in good health and CMV-seropositive. The CDR3 coding sequence is TGTGCCAGCAGCCAGCTGTCGGGGGACACTGAAGCTTTCTTT. This codes for CASSQLSGDTEAFF.